The T cell receptor (beta chain) described here comes from a study of blood T cell repertoires in COVID-19. Study-wide background: T cells, B-cell-depleted T cells, or PBMCs provided the cDNA or gDNA that served as material.

Germline CDR1 is LNHNV and CDR2 is YYDKDF (reference sequence). The V and J ends lost 8 bases and 0 bases respectively, with 11 bases between them. This CDR3 has 14 residues. Per the authors' pipeline: Cell counts per sample came from amplifying reference gene primers. Here immunoSEQ multiplex PCR was the method, and the copy in TCRdb shows in-frame clones only, minus some. V and J calls plus clone size are reproduced from that table; the DNA served to infer D and trimming. The repertoire holds some 100,000 clones, with less than 85% as singletons. This clone was recorded once. This TCR came from a man aged 45-65 years with acute or convalescent COVID-19. V gene TRBV15 combines with J gene TRBJ2-1; D is ambiguous. Material: peripheral blood. In DNA form, the CDR3 reads TGTGCCACCCGTAGCACGGGCTCCTACAATGAGCAGTTCTTC. It is translated as CATRSTGSYNEQFF.